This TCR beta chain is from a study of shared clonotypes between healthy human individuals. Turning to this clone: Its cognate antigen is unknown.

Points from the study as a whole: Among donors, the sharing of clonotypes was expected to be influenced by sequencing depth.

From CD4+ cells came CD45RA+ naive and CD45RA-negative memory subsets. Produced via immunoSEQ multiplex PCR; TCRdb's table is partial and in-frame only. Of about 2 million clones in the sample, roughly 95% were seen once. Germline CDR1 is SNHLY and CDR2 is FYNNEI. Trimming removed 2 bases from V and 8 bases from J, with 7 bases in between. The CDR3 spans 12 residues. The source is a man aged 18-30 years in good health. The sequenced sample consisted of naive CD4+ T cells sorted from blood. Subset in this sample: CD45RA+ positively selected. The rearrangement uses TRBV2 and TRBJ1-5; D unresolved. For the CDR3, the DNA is TGTGCCAGCAGTGAAAAACGGGAGCCCCAGCATTTT. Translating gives CASSEKREPQHF.